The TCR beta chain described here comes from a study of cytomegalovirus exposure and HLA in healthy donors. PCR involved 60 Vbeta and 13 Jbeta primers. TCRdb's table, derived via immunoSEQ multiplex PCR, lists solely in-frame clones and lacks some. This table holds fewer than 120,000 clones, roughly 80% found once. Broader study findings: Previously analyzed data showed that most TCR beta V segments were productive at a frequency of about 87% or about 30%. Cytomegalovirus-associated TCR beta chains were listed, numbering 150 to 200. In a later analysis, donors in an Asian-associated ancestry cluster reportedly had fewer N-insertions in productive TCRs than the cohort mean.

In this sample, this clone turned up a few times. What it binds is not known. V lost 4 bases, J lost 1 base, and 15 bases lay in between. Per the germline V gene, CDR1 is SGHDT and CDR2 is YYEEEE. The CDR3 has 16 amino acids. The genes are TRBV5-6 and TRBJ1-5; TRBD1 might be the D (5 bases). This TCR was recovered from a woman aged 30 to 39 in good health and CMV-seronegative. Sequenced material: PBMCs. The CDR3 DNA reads TGTGCCAGCAGCCCCGATCAGGGAAGGAGCAATCAGCCCCAGCATTTT. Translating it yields CASSPDQGRSNQPQHF.